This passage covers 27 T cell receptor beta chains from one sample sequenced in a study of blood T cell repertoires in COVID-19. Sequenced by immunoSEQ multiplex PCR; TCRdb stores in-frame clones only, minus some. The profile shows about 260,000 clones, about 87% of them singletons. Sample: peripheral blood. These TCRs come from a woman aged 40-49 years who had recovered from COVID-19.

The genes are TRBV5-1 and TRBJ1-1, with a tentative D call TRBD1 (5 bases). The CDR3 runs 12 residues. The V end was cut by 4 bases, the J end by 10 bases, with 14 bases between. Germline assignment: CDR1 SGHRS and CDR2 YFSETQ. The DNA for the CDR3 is TGCGCCAGCAGCCGGGACTCCGCAGGAGCTTTCTTT. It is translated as CASSRDSAGAFF.

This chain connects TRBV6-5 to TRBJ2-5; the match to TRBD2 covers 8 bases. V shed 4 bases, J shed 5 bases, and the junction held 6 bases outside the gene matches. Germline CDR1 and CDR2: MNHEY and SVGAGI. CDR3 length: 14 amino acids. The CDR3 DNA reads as TGTGCCAGCAGTTCCCCCGGGACTAGGGAGACCCAGTACTTC. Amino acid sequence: CASSSPGTRETQYF.

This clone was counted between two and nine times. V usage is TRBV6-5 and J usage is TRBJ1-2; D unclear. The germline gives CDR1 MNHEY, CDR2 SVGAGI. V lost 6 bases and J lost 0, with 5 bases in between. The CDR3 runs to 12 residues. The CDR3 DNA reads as TGTGCCAGCAGGAGCCCTAACTATGGCTACACCTTC. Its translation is CASRSPNYGYTF.

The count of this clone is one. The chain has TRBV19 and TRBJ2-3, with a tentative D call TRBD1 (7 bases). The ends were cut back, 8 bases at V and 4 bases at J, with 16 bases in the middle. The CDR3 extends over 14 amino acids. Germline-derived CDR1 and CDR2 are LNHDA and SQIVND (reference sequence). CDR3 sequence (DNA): TGTGCCAGTGCCCCAGGGGGGTCGGCAGATACGCAGTATTTT. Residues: CASAPGGSADTQYF.

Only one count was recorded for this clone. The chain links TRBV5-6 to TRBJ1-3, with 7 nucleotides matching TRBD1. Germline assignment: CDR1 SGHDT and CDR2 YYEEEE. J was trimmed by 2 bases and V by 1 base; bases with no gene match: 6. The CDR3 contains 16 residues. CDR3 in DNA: TGTGCCAGCAGCTTGTCGACAGGGTACGCTGGAAACACCATATATTTT. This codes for CASSLSTGYAGNTIYF.

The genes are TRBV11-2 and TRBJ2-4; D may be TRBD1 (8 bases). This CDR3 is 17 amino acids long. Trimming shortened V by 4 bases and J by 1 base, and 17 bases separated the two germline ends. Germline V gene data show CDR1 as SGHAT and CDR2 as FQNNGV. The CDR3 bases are TGTGCCAGCAGCTCAGGACAGGGAGGGTTTGCCAAAAACATTCAGTACTTC. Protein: CASSSGQGGFAKNIQYF.

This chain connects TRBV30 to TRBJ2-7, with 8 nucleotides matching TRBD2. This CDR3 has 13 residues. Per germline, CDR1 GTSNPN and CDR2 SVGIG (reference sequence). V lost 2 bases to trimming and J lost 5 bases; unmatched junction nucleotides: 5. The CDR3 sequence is CAWSTGGADEQYF. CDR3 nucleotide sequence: TGTGCCTGGAGTACCGGGGGGGCCGACGAGCAGTACTTC.

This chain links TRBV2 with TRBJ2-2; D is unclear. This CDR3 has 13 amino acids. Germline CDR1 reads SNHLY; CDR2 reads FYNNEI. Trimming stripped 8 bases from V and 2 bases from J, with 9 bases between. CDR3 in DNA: TGTGCCAGCTGTCCAGAAAACACCGGGGAGCTGTTTTTT. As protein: CASCPENTGELFF.

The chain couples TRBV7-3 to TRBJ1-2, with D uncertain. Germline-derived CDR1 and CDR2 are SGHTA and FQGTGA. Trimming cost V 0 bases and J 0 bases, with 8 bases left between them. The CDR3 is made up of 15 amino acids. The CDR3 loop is CASSLTRLANYGYTF. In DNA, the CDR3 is TGTGCCAGCAGCTTAACCCGACTAGCTAACTATGGCTACACCTTC. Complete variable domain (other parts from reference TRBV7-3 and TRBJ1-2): GAGVSQTPSNKVTEKGKYVELRCDPISGHTALYWYRQSLGQGPEFLIYFQGTGAADDSGLPNDRFFAVRPEGSVSTLKIQRTERGDSAVYLCASSLTRLANYGYTFGSGTRLTVV.

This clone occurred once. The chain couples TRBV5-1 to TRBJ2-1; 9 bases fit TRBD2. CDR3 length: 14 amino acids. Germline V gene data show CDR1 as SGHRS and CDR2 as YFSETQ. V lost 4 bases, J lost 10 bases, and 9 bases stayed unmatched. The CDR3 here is CASSPMSGGSEQFF. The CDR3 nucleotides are TGCGCCAGCAGCCCAATGAGCGGGGGGTCCGAGCAGTTCTTC.

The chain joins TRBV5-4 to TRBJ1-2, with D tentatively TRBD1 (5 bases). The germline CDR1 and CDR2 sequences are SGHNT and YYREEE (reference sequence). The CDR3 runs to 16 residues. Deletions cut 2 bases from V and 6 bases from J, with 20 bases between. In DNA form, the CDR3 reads TGTGCCAGCAGCTTATCTCGAGTCGGGACGGGGGATGGCTACACCTTC. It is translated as CASSLSRVGTGDGYTF.

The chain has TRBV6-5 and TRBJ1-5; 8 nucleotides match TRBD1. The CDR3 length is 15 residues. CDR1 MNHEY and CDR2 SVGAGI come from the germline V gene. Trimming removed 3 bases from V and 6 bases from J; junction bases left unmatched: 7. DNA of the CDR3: TGTGCCAGCAGTTATTCAGGACAGGGCCCTCAGCCCCAGCATTTT. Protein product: CASSYSGQGPQPQHF.

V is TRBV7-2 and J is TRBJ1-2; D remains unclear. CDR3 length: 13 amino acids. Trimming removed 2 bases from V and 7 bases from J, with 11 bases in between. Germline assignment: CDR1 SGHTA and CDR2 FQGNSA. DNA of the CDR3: TGTGCCAGCAGCTTAAGCGAGGCCCGTGGCTACACCTTC. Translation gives CASSLSEARGYTF.

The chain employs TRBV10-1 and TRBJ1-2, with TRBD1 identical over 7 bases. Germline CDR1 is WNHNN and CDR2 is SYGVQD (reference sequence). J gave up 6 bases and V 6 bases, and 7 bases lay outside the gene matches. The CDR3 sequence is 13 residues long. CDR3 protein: CASRPQGRNGYTF. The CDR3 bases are TGCGCCAGCAGGCCACAGGGGCGAAATGGCTACACCTTC.

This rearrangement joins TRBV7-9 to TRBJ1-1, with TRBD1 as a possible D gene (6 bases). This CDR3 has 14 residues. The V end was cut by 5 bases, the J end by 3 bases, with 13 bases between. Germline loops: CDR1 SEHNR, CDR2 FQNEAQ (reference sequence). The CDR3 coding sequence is TGTGCCAGCAGCCCGGGGAGGGGGGACACTGAAGCTTTCTTT. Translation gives CASSPGRGDTEAFF.

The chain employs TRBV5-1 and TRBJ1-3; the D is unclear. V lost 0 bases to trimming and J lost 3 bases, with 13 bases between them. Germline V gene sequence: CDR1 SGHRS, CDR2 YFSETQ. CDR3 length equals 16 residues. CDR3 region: CASSLEEARSGNTIYF. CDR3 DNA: TGCGCCAGCAGCTTGGAGGAGGCGAGGAGTGGAAACACCATATATTTT. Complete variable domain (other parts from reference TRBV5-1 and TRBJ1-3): KAGVTQTPRYLIKTRGQQVTLSCSPISGHRSVSWYQQTPGQGLQFLFEYFSETQRNKGNFPGRFSGRQFSNSRSEMNVSTLELGDSALYLCASSLEEARSGNTIYFGEGSWLTVV.

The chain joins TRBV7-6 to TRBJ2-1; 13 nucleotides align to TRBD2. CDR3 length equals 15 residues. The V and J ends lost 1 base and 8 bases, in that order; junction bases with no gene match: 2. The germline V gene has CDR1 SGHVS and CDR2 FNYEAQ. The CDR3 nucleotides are TGTGCCAGCAGCTTAGGACTAGCGGGGGGAGATGAGCAGTTCTTC. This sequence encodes CASSLGLAGGDEQFF.

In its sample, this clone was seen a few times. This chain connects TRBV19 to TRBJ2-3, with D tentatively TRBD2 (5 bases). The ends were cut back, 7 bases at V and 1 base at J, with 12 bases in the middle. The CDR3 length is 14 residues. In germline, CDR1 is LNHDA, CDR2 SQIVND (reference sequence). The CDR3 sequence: CASKGRRGTDTQYF. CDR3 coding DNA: TGTGCCAGTAAAGGGCGGCGGGGCACAGATACGCAGTATTTT.

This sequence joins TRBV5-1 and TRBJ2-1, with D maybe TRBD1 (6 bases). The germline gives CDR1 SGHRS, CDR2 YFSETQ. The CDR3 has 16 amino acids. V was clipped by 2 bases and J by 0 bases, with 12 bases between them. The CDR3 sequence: CASSLQGLISYNEQFF. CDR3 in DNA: TGCGCCAGCAGCTTACAGGGATTAATCTCCTACAATGAGCAGTTCTTC.

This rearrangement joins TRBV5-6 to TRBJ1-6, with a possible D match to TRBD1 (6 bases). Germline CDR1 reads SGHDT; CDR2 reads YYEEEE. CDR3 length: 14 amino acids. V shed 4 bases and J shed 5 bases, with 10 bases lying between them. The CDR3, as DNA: TGTGCCAGCAGCAGGACAGAGAATAATTCACCCCTCCACTTT. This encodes CASSRTENNSPLHF.

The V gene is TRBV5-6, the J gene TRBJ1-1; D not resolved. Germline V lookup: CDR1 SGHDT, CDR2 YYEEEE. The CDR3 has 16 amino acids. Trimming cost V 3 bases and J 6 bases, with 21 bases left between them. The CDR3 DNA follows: TGTGCCAGCAGCTGGAGGGTGGCGGGGTCACGCGCTGAAGCTTTCTTT. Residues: CASSWRVAGSRAEAFF.

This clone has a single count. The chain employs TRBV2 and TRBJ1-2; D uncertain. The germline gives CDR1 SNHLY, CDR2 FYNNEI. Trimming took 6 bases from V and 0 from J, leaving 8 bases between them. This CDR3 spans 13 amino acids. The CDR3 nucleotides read TGTGCCAGCAGCGGTGCCTCTAACTATGGCTACACCTTC. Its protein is CASSGASNYGYTF.

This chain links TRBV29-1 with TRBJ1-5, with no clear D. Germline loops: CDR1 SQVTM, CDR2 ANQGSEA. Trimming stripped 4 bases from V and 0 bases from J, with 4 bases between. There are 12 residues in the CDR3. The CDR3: CSVASSNQPQHF. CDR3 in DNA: TGCAGCGTTGCGTCTAGCAATCAGCCCCAGCATTTT.

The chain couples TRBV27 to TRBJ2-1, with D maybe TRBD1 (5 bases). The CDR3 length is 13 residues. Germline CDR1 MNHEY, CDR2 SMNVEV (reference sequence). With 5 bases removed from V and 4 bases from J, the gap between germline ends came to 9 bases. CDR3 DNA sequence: TGTGCCAGCAGTCCCCCAGGGTACAATGAGCAGTTCTTC. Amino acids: CASSPPGYNEQFF.

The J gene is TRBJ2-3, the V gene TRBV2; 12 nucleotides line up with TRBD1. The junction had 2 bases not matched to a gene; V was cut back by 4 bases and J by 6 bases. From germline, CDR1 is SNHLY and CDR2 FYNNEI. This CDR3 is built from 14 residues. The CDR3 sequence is CASSGDRGLDTQYF. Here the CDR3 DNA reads TGTGCCAGCAGTGGGGACAGGGGGCTTGATACGCAGTATTTT.

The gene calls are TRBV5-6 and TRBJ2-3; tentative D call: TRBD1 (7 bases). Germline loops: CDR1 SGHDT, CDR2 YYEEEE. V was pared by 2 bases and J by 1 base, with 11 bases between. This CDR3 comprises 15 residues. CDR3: CASSFPRGGTDTQYF. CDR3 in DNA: TGTGCCAGCAGCTTCCCCAGGGGGGGCACAGATACGCAGTATTTT.

CDR3 amino acids: CASSRGPGDSPLHF. DNA for the CDR3: TGTGCCAGCAGCCGCGGACCGGGGGATTCACCCCTCCACTTT. The chain joins TRBV3-1 (or the pseudogene TRBV3-2) to TRBJ1-6; tentative D call: TRBD1 (5 bases). The CDR3 totals 14 residues. Germline-derived CDR1 and CDR2 are LGHDT and YNNKEL (reference sequence). V was pared by 4 bases and J by 8 bases, with 12 bases between.